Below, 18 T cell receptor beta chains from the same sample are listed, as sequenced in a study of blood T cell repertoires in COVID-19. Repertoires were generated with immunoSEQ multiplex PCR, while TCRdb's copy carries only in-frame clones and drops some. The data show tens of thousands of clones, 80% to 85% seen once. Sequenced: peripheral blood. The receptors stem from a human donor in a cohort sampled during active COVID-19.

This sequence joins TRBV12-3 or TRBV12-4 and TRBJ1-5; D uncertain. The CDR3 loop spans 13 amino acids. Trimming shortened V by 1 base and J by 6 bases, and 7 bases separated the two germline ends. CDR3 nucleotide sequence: TGTGCCAGCAGTTTAGGCAGCGGTCAGCCCCAGCATTTT. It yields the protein CASSLGSGQPQHF.

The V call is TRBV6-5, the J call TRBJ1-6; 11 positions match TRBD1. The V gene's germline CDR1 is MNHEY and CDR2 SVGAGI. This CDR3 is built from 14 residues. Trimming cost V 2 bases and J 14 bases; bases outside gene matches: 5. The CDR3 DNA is TGTGCCAGCAGTTACCGGGACAGGGGGTTTGCCCTCCACTTT. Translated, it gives CASSYRDRGFALHF.

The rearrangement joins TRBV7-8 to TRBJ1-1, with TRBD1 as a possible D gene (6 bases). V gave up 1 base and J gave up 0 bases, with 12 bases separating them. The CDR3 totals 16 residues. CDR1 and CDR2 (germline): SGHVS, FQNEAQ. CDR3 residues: CASSLEWAGVNTEAFF. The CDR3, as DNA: TGTGCCAGCAGCTTAGAGTGGGCAGGGGTGAACACTGAAGCTTTCTTT.

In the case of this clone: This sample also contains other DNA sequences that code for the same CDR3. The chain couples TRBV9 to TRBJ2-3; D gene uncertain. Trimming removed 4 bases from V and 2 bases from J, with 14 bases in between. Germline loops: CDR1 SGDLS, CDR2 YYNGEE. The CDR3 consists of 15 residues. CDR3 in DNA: TGTGCCAGCAGCCCTCGCGGAAGCCCCACAGATACGCAGTATTTT. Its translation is CASSPRGSPTDTQYF. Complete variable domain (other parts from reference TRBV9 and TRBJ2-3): DSGVTQTPKHLITATGQRVTLRCSPRSGDLSVYWYQQSLDQGLQFLIQYYNGEERAKGNILERFSAQQFPDLHSELNLSSLELGDSALYFCASSPRGSPTDTQYFGPGTRLTVL.

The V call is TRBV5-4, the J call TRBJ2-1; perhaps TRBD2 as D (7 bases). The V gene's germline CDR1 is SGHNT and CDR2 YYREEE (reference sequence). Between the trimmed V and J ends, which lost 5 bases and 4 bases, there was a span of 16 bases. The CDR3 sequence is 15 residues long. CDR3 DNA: TGTGCCAGCAGAAAGACGGGGGGCGGATACAATGAGCAGTTCTTC. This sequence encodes CASRKTGGGYNEQFF.

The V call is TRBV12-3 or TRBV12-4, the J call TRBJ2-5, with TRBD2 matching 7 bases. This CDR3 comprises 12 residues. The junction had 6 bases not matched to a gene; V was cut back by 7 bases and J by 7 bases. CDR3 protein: CASTGGRGTQYF. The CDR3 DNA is TGTGCCAGCACCGGGGGGAGGGGGACCCAGTACTTC.

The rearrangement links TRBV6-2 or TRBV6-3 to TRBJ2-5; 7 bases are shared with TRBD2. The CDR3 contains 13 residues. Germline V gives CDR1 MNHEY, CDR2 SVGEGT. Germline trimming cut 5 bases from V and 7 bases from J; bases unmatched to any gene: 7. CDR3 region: CASSPGGRRTQYF. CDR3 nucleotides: TGTGCCAGCAGTCCGGGGGGACGGCGGACCCAGTACTTC.

CDR3 sequence: CASSYSRVDTQYF. CDR3 in DNA: TGTGCCAGCAGTTACTCGAGAGTGGATACGCAGTATTTT. The rearrangement joins TRBV6-5 to TRBJ2-3; unclear D gene. With 0 bases removed from V and 6 bases from J, the gap between germline ends came to 7 bases. CDR1 is MNHEY and CDR2 is SVGAGI in the germline V gene. The CDR3 is made up of 13 amino acids.

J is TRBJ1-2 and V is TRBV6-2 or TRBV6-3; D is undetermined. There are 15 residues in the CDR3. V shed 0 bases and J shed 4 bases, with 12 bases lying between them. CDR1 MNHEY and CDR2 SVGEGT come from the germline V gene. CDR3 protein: CASSYSGRFVYGYTF. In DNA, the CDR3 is TGTGCCAGCAGTTACTCTGGCAGGTTCGTCTATGGCTACACCTTC.

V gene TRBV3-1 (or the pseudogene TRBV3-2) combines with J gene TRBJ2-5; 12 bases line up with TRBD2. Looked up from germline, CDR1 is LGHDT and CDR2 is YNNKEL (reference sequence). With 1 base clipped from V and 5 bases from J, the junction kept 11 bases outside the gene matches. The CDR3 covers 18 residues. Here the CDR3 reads CASSQGRSSGGAVETQYF. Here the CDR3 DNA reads TGTGCCAGCAGCCAAGGGCGGTCTAGCGGGGGGGCAGTGGAGACCCAGTACTTC.

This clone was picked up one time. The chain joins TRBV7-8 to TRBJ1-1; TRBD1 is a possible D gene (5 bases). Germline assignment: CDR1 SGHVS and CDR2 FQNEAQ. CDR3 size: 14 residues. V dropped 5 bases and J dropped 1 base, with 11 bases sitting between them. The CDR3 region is CASSLDTPNTEAFF. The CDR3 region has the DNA TGTGCCAGCAGCCTGGACACCCCGAACACTGAAGCTTTCTTT.

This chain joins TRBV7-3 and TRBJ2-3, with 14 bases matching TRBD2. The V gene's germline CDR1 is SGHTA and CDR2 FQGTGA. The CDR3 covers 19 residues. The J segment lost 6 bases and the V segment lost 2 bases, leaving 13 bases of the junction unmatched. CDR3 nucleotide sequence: TGTGCCAGCAGCTTAGTGGGGACTAGCGGGGGCCCCGGGTACGATACGCAGTATTTT. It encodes CASSLVGTSGGPGYDTQYF.

The CDR3 region is CAIRGQGKAYGYTF. CDR3 nucleotide sequence: TGTGCCATCAGGGGACAGGGTAAAGCTTATGGCTACACCTTC. V is TRBV10-3 and J is TRBJ1-2; TRBD1 matches 9 bases. V shed 6 bases and J 5 bases; nucleotides not matched to a gene: 7. Germline-derived CDR1 and CDR2 are ENHRY and SYGVKD. The CDR3 extends over 14 amino acids.

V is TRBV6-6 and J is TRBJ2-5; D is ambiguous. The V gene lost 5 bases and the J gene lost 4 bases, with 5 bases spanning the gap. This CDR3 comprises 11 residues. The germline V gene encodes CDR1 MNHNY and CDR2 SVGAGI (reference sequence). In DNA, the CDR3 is TGTGCCAGCAGTAAGCGAGAGACCCAGTACTTC. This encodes CASSKRETQYF.

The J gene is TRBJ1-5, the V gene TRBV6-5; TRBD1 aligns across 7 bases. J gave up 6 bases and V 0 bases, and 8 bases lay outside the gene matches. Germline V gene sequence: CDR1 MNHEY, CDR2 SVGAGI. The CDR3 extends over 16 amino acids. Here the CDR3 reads CASSYSSTGVGQPQHF. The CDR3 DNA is TGTGCCAGCAGTTACTCGAGCACAGGGGTGGGTCAGCCCCAGCATTTT.

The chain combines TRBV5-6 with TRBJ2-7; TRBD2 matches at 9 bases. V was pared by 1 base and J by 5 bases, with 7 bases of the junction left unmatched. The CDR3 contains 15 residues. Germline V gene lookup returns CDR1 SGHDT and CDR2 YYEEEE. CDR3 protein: CASSLRRGGMDEQYF. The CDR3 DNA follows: TGTGCCAGCAGCTTGAGGCGGGGGGGAATGGACGAGCAGTACTTC.

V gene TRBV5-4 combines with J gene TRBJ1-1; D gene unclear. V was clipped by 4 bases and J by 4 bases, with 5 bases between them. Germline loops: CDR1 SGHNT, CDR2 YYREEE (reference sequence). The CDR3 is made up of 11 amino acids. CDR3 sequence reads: CASSLSTEAFF. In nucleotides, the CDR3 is TGTGCCAGCAGCCTCAGCACTGAAGCTTTCTTT.

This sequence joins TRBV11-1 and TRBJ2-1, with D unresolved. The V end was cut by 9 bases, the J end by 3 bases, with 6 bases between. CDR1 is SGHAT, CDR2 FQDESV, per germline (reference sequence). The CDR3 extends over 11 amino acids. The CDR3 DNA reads TGTGCCAGTGGCATCTACAATGAGCAGTTCTTC. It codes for CASGIYNEQFF. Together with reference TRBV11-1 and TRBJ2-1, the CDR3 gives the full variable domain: EAEVAQSPRYKITEKSQAVAFWCDPISGHATLYWYRQILGQGPELLVQFQDESVVDDSQLPKDRFSAERLKGVDSTLKIQPAELGDSAMYLCASGIYNEQFFGPGTRLTVL.